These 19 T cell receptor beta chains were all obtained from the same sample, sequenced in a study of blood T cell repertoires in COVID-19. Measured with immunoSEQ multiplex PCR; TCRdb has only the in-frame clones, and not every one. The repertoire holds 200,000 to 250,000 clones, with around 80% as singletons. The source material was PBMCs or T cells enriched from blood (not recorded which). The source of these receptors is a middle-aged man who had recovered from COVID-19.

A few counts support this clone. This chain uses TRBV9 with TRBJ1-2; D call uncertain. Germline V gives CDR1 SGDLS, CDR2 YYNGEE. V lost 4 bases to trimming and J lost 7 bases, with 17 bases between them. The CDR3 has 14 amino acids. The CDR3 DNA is TGTGCCAGCAGCCTACGGACGGGATCTCGTGGCTACACCTTC. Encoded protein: CASSLRTGSRGYTF.

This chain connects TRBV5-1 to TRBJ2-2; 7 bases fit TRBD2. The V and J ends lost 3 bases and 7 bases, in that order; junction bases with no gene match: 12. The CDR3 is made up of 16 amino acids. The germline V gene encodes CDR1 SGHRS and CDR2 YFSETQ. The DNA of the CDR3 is TGCGCCAGCAGCTGGGGACTAACGGGAGCGGGCGGGGAGCTGTTTTTT. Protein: CASSWGLTGAGGELFF. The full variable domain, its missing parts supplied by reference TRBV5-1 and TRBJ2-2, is KAGVTQTPRYLIKTRGQQVTLSCSPISGHRSVSWYQQTPGQGLQFLFEYFSETQRNKGNFPGRFSGRQFSNSRSEMNVSTLELGDSALYLCASSWGLTGAGGELFFGEGSRLTVL.

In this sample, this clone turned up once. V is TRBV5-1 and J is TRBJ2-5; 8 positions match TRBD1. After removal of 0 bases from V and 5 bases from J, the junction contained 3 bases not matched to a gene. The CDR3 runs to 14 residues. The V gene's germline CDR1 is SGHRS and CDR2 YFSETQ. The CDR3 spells CASSLAGTGETQYF. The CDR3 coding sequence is TGCGCCAGCAGCTTGGCCGGGACAGGCGAGACCCAGTACTTC.

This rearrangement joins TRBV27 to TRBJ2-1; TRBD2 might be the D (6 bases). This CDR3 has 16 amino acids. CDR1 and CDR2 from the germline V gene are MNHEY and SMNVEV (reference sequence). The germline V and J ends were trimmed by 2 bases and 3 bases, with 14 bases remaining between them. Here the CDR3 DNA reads TGTGCCAGCAGTTTAAAAGGTTCGGGGGTCTACAATGAGCAGTTCTTC. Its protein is CASSLKGSGVYNEQFF.

The CDR3 here is CASSAGLYNEQFF. The CDR3 DNA follows: TGTGCCAGCAGCGCCGGGTTGTACAATGAGCAGTTCTTC. V usage is TRBV7-3 and J usage is TRBJ2-1; the D is unclear. V lost 5 bases and J lost 4, with 9 bases in between. Germline assignment: CDR1 SGHTA and CDR2 FQGTGA. This CDR3 is built from 13 residues.

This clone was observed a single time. The CDR3: CASSPRQGQYSPLHF. CDR3 coding DNA: TGTGCCAGCAGTCCCCGGCAGGGTCAGTATTCACCCCTCCACTTT. The chain is built from TRBV27 and TRBJ1-6, with D possibly being TRBD1 (5 bases). The CDR3 spans 15 residues. Germline lookup yields CDR1 MNHEY and CDR2 SMNVEV (reference sequence). With 5 bases removed from V and 8 bases from J, the gap between germline ends came to 16 bases.

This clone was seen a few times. CDR3 sequence reads: CASSLGPPTSGRYNEQFF. The CDR3 DNA reads TGTGCCAGCAGCTTAGGACCCCCGACTAGCGGGCGTTACAATGAGCAGTTCTTC. V usage is TRBV7-8 and J usage is TRBJ2-1; 10 bases are shared with TRBD2. The V gene end was trimmed by 1 base and the J gene end by 4 bases; junction bases not matched to a gene: 10. CDR1 and CDR2 from the germline V gene are SGHVS and FQNEAQ. This CDR3 contains 18 residues.

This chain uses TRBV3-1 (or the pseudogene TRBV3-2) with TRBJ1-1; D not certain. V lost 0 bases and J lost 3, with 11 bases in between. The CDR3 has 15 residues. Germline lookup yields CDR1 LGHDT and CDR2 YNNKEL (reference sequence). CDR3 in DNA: TGTGCCAGCAGCCAAGATACCAGGAGGTACACTGAAGCTTTCTTT. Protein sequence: CASSQDTRRYTEAFF.

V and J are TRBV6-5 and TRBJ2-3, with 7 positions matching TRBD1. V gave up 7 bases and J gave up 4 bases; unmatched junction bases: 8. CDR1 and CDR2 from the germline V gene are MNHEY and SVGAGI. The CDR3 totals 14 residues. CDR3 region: CASTKTGIADTQYF. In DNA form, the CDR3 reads TGTGCCAGCACCAAGACAGGGATCGCAGATACGCAGTATTTT.

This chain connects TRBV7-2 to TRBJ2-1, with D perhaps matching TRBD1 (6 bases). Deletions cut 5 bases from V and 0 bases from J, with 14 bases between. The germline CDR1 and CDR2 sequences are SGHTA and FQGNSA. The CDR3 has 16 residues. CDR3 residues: CASSARTGFSYNEQFF. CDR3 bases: TGTGCCAGCAGCGCGAGAACAGGGTTCTCCTACAATGAGCAGTTCTTC.

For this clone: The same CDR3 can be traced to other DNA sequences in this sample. CDR3 coding DNA: TGTGCCAGCAGCCTTGACAGGGGTAACTATGGCTACACCTTC. Its protein is CASSLDRGNYGYTF. The chain is built from TRBV5-6 and TRBJ1-2; 8 bases are a match to TRBD1. This CDR3 region has 14 residues. Trimming removed 4 bases from V and 1 base from J; junction bases left unmatched: 3. Germline V gene lookup returns CDR1 SGHDT and CDR2 YYEEEE.

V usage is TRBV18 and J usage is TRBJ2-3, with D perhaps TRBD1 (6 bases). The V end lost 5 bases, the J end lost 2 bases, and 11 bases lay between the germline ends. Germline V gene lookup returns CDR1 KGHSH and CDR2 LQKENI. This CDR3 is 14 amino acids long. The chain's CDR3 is CASSAGTLTDTQYF. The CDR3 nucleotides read TGTGCCAGCTCAGCTGGGACACTCACAGATACGCAGTATTTT. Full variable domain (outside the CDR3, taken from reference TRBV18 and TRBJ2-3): NAGVMQNPRHLVRRRGQEARLRCSPMKGHSHVYWYRQLPEEGLKFMVYLQKENIIDESGMPKERFSAEFPKEGPSILRIQQVVRGDSAAYFCASSAGTLTDTQYFGPGTRLTVL.

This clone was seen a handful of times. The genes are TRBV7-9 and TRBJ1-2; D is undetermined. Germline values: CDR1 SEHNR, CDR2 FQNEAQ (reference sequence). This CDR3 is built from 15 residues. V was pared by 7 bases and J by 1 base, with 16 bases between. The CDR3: CASTLGRGLNYGYTF. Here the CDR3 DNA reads TGTGCCAGCACCCTTGGCAGAGGGCTTAACTATGGCTACACCTTC. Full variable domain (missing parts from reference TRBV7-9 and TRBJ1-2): DTGVSQNPRHKITKRGQNVTFRCDPISEHNRLYWYRQTLGQGPEFLTYFQNEAQLEKSRLLSDRFSAERPKGSFSTLEIQRTEQGDSAMYLCASTLGRGLNYGYTFGSGTRLTVV.

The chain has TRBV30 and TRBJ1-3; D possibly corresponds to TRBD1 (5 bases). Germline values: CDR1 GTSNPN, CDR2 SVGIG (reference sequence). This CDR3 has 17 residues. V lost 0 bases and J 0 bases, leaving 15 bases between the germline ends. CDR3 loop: CAWSVWGTGYSGNTIYF. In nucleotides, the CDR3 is TGTGCCTGGAGTGTATGGGGAACAGGCTACTCTGGAAACACCATATATTTT.

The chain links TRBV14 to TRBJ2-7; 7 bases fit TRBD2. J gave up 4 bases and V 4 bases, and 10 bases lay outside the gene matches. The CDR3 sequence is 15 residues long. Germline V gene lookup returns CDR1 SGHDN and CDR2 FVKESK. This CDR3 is CASSPAGRELYEQYF. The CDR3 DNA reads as TGTGCCAGCAGCCCCGCCGGGCGGGAGTTGTACGAGCAGTACTTC.

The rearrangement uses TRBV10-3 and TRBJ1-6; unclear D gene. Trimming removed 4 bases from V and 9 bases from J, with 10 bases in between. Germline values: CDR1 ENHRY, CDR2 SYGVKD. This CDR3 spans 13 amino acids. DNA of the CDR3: TGTGCCATCAGTGGCAAGGAGGGTTCACCCCTCCACTTT. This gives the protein CAISGKEGSPLHF.

CDR3 loop: CASSLGGTGNTEAFF. In DNA, the CDR3 is TGTGCCAGCAGCTTGGGCGGGACAGGGAACACTGAAGCTTTCTTT. The rearrangement joins TRBV5-4 to TRBJ1-1, with 8 bases aligning to TRBD1. Germline lookup yields CDR1 SGHNT and CDR2 YYREEE (reference sequence). Trimming cost V 0 bases and J 1 base; bases outside gene matches: 2. The CDR3 has 15 residues.

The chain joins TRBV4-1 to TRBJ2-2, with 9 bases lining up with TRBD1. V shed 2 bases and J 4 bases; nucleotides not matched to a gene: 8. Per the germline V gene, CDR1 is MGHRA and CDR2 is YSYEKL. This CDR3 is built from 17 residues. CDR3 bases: TGCGCCAGCAGCCAACGGGTACAGGGGGCCGTCACCGGGGAGCTGTTTTTT. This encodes CASSQRVQGAVTGELFF.

CDR3 amino acids: CASSLVFGQKAFF. The CDR3 nucleotides read TGTGCCAGCAGCTTAGTCTTCGGACAGAAAGCTTTCTTT. V usage is TRBV7-2 and J usage is TRBJ1-1, with a weak D call TRBD1 (6 bases). The CDR3 has 13 residues. Trimming shortened V by 1 base and J by 9 bases, and 12 bases separated the two germline ends. Germline CDR1 and CDR2: SGHTA and FQGNSA.